The present entry profiles one TCR beta chain with its context. This sample was included in a study of blood T cell repertoires in COVID-19. The CDR3 contains 11 residues. V was pared by 5 bases and J by 4 bases, with 5 bases between. CDR1 is SGHTA, CDR2 FQGNSA, per germline. Repertoires were generated with immunoSEQ multiplex PCR, while TCRdb's copy carries only in-frame clones and drops some. Here the sample spans some 200,000 clones, 80% to 90% being singletons. The source is a man aged 50-59 years who had recovered from COVID-19. The genes are TRBV7-2 and TRBJ1-2; no clear D gene. What was sequenced was peripheral blood. DNA of the CDR3: TGTGCCAGCAGCGGGCGCTATGGCTACACCTTC. As protein: CASSGRYGYTF. Complete variable domain (other parts from reference TRBV7-2 and TRBJ1-2): GAGVSQSPSNKVTEKGKDVELRCDPISGHTALYWYRQSLGQGLEFLIYFQGNSAPDKSGLPSDRFSAERTGGSVSTLTIQRTQQEDSAVYLCASSGRYGYTFGSGTRLTVV.